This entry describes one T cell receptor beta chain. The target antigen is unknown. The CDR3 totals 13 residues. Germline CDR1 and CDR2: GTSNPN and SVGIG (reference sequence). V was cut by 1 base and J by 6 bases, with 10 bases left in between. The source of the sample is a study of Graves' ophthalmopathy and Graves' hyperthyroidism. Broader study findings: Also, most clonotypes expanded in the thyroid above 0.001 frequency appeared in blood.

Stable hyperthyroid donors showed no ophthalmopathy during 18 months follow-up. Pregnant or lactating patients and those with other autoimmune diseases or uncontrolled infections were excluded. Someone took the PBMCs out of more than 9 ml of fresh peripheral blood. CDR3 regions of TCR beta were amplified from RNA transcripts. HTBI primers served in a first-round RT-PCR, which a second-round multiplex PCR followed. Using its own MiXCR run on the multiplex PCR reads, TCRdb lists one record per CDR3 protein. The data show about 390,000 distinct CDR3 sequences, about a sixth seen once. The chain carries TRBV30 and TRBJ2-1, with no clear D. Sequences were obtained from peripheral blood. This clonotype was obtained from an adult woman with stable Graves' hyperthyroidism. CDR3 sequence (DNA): TGTGCCTGGAGTGACCTCTGGAGCAATGAGCAGTTCTTC. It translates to CAWSDLWSNEQFF.